Below, 15 T cell receptor beta chains from the same sample are listed, as sequenced in a study of spatial heterogeneity in lung cancer. The time point here: sample taken at primary tumor resection. Unsorted whole RNA of tumor, nontumor lung or frozen PBMC was sequenced. TCRdb reanalysed the 5' RACE reads using MiXCR and keeps one entry per CDR3 protein. The data show about 38,000 distinct CDR3 sequences, 6.5% to 8.5% seen once. This sample comprised PBMCs, obtained at surgery. The receptors come from a male donor with early-stage non-small cell lung cancer.

This clonotype was picked up a small number of times. The chain combines TRBV30 with TRBJ1-1; D not certain. The CDR3 sequence is 13 residues long. Per the germline V gene, CDR1 is GTSNPN and CDR2 is SVGIG (reference sequence). The ends were cut back, 0 bases at V and 0 bases at J, with 5 bases in the middle. The CDR3 DNA is TGTGCCTGGAGTGTACAGCTGAACACTGAAGCTTTCTTT. This codes for CAWSVQLNTEAFF.

V and J are TRBV20-1 and TRBJ2-4; 10 bases agree with TRBD1. The CDR3 covers 15 residues. V lost 5 bases, J lost 0 bases, and 4 bases stayed unmatched. Germline values: CDR1 DFQATT, CDR2 SNEGSKA (reference sequence). The CDR3 region has the DNA TGCAGTGCTGGGGACAGGGGCCTAGCCAAAAACATTCAGTACTTC. It encodes CSAGDRGLAKNIQYF.

This clonotype came up many times. Here the CDR3 DNA reads TGCAGTGCTAGACCCCCACTCCGCGGGAGGAGGAATGAGCAGTTCTTC. It is translated as CSARPPLRGRRNEQFF. V usage is TRBV20-1 and J usage is TRBJ2-1, with 8 bases aligning to TRBD2. Germline CDR1 and CDR2: DFQATT and SNEGSKA (reference sequence). This CDR3 is 16 amino acids long. Losses at the gene ends were 2 bases for V and 7 bases for J; bases not matched to a gene: 13.

This clonotype was seen at least ten times. This sequence joins TRBV27 and TRBJ1-1; unclear D gene. Germline V CDR1 and CDR2: MNHEY, SMNVEV (reference sequence). With 0 bases removed from V and 0 bases from J, the gap between germline ends came to 14 bases. The CDR3 runs to 17 residues. CDR3 region: CASSLSFAHLMNTEAFF. In nucleotides, the CDR3 is TGTGCCAGCAGTTTATCATTCGCGCACCTTATGAACACTGAAGCTTTCTTT.

This clonotype has a count of ten or more. This chain links TRBV5-1 with TRBJ2-3; D is unclear. The CDR3 is 16 residues long. Trimming removed 3 bases from V and 6 bases from J, with 20 bases in between. Germline CDR1 SGHRS, CDR2 YFSETQ. CDR3 coding DNA: TGCGCCAGCAGCTCCGGAGCGCATAGGAGTTGGGATACGCAGTATTTT. Protein: CASSSGAHRSWDTQYF.

This clonotype has only a few counts. CDR3 sequence: CSASLRDLYNEQFF. The CDR3 DNA reads TGCAGTGCTAGTCTGAGGGACTTATACAATGAGCAGTTCTTC. This chain connects TRBV20-1 to TRBJ2-1; possibly TRBD2 for D (6 bases). The CDR3 is 14 residues long. Germline V gene data show CDR1 as DFQATT and CDR2 as SNEGSKA (reference sequence). Trimming took 3 bases from V and 4 from J, leaving 13 bases between them.

This clonotype was recorded at least ten times. The CDR3 sequence: CASSQDRGRLSYEQYV. The CDR3 DNA follows: TGCGCCAGCAGCCAAGATAGAGGACGCCTCTCCTACGAGCAGTACGTC. The chain has TRBV4-3 and TRBJ2-7; D call uncertain. This CDR3 has 16 residues. Trimming shortened V by 0 bases and J by 0 bases, and 12 bases separated the two germline ends. The V gene's germline CDR1 is LGHNA and CDR2 YSLEER.

The chain recombines TRBV19 with TRBJ2-1; D perhaps matches TRBD2 (6 bases). Germline V lookup: CDR1 LNHDA, CDR2 SQIVND (reference sequence). V was cut by 3 bases and J by 5 bases, with 17 bases left in between. The CDR3 loop spans 16 amino acids. CDR3: CASSILGDSTDNEQFF. CDR3 DNA sequence: TGTGCCAGTAGTATCCTGGGGGACTCGACGGACAATGAGCAGTTCTTC.

This clonotype was observed a handful of times. The rearrangement links TRBV18 to TRBJ2-1; 9 bases are a match to TRBD2. Trimming at V came to 1 base and at J to 6 bases, leaving 7 bases not matched to a gene. Germline V CDR1 and CDR2: KGHSH, LQKENI. The CDR3 runs 16 residues. This CDR3 reads CASSPRAGGRFNEQFF. CDR3 coding DNA: TGTGCCAGCTCACCACGAGCGGGAGGACGTTTCAATGAGCAGTTCTTC.

This clonotype was seen many times. The CDR3 loop reads CASSLVDLQYV. The CDR3 DNA reads as TGTGCCAGCAGCTTAGTCGACCTCCAGTACGTC. This sequence joins TRBV11-2 and TRBJ2-7, with D hard to call. The CDR3 consists of 11 residues. Germline V CDR1 and CDR2: SGHAT, FQNNGV. Trimming pared 1 base from V and 10 bases from J, leaving 8 bases between.

The V gene is TRBV20-1, the J gene TRBJ2-3, with 8 bases identical to TRBD2. This CDR3 is 13 amino acids long. The V gene's germline CDR1 is DFQATT and CDR2 SNEGSKA (reference sequence). V shed 7 bases and J 2 bases; nucleotides not matched to a gene: 5. The CDR3 DNA is TGCAGTGGTATAGCGGGGAACACAGATACGCAGTATTTT. It specifies CSGIAGNTDTQYF.

This clonotype was detected many times. The chain employs TRBV12-3 or TRBV12-4 and TRBJ2-5; possibly TRBD2 for D (6 bases). This CDR3 spans 15 amino acids. V was shortened by 6 bases and J by 2 bases, with 16 bases between the two germline ends. This chain's CDR3 is CASSSLGTPQETQYF. Written as DNA, the CDR3 is TGTGCCAGCAGCTCACTAGGGACTCCGCAAGAGACCCAGTACTTC.

The chain combines TRBV6-5 with TRBJ2-2; D perhaps matches TRBD1 (6 bases). Trimming stripped 6 bases from V and 0 bases from J, with 8 bases between. Germline CDR1 reads MNHEY; CDR2 reads SVGAGI. The CDR3 has 14 amino acids. In DNA form, the CDR3 reads TGTGCCAGCAGCTGGACAGCGAACACCGGGGAGCTGTTTTTT. Protein sequence: CASSWTANTGELFF.

This clonotype came up many times. The genes are TRBV20-1 and TRBJ1-4; D call uncertain. CDR1 and CDR2 (germline): DFQATT, SNEGSKA (reference sequence). This CDR3 is 14 amino acids long. The V end lost 0 bases, the J end lost 8 bases, and 13 bases lay between the germline ends. The CDR3: CSARDLTTGEKLFF. The CDR3, as DNA: TGCAGTGCTAGAGATCTGACAACGGGGGAAAAACTGTTTTTT.

This clonotype has at least ten counts. The chain combines TRBV19 with TRBJ2-1; no clear D. This CDR3 has 13 residues. Germline CDR1 and CDR2: LNHDA and SQIVND (reference sequence). The V end was cut by 3 bases, the J end by 4 bases, with 7 bases between. The CDR3 region has the DNA TGTGCCAGTAGTATCTTCCAGTACAATGAGCAGTTCTTC. Residues: CASSIFQYNEQFF.